This TCR beta chain originates from a study of T-cell reconstitution after alpha-beta-depleted transplantation in children. V was pared by 3 bases and J by 3 bases, with 14 bases between. This CDR3 has 15 residues. The germline V gene encodes CDR1 SGHRS and CDR2 YFSETQ. This clonotype has at least ten counts. Unique molecular identifiers featured in how the TCRbeta library was prepared. TCRdb itself ran the PCR reads through MiXCR, one entry per CDR3 protein. Of roughly 89,000 distinct CDR3 sequences listed, 12% are singletons. Sequencing was performed on PBMCs from the stem cell graft donor, taken from the stem cell graft. The gene calls are TRBV5-1 and TRBJ2-3; D could derive from TRBD1 or TRBD2 (6 bases each). This clonotype was sampled from a human donor who donated a stem cell graft to a child with inherited bone marrow failure. The CDR3 sequence is CASSSRGQGTDTQYF. CDR3 nucleotide sequence: TGCGCCAGCAGCTCCCGGGGGCAGGGAACAGATACGCAGTATTTT.